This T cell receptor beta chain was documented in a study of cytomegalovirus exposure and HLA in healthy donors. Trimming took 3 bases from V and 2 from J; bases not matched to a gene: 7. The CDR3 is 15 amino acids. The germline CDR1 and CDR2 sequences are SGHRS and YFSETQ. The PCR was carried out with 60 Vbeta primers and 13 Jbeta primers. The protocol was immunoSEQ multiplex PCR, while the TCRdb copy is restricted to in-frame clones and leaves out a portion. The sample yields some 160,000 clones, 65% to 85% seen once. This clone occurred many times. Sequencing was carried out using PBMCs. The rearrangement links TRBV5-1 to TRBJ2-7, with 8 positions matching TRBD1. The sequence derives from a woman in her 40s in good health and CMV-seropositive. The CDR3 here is CASSSGRTGPYEQYF. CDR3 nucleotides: TGCGCCAGCAGCTCAGGAAGGACAGGGCCCTACGAGCAGTACTTC. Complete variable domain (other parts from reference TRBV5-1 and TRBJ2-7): KAGVTQTPRYLIKTRGQQVTLSCSPISGHRSVSWYQQTPGQGLQFLFEYFSETQRNKGNFPGRFSGRQFSNSRSEMNVSTLELGDSALYLCASSSGRTGPYEQYFGPGTRLTVT.